What follows is one TCR beta chain and its context. What it binds is unknown. This entry comes from a study of a mutant IDH1 vaccine in newly diagnosed glioma. Study information: Patients were given eight vaccinations, scheduled in weeks 1, 3, 5, 7, 11, 15, 19 and 23. Vaccines were begun 4-6 weeks after radiotherapy alone, or with temozolomide cycles. Patients under treatment included around 60% males and approximately 38% females and had a mean age of about 37 years.

Libraries were prepared by immunoSEQ multiplex PCR; TCRdb keeps only in-frame clonotypes and omits some of them. The sample holds 20,000 to 25,000 clones, 60% to 75% seen once. Time point specified: week 11, during vaccination. Every single dose of the vaccine, 300 ug of mutant IDH1 20-mer peptide, came with topical imiquimod. V lost 7 bases and J 3 bases, leaving 16 bases between the germline ends. Germline-derived CDR1 and CDR2 are MNHNS and SASEGT. This CDR3 has 15 residues. Sequenced here: peripheral blood mononuclear cells (PBMCs), sampled from a glioma patient whose treatment included an IDH1 peptide vaccine. The gene calls are TRBV6-1 and TRBJ1-5, with D unresolved. The origin of this receptor is a man younger than 30 with glioma. Some clones in this sample may be carry-over from other donors' samples. The CDR3 region has the DNA TGTGCCAGCACCACCACCGGTCTGGCCAATCAGCCCCAGCATTTT. Protein: CASTTTGLANQPQHF.